This T cell receptor beta chain was observed in a study of cytomegalovirus exposure and HLA in healthy donors. About the research overall: Out of 350 to 400 genotyped donors, roughly 83% belonged to the Caucasian-associated ancestry cluster.

The V gene's germline CDR1 is MNHEY and CDR2 SMNVEV (reference sequence). The CDR3 is made up of 14 amino acids. After removal of 6 bases from V and 8 bases from J, the junction contained 10 bases not matched to a gene. On this clone: The antigen remains unidentified.

Study-wide points: Later analysis showed TCR association rates varying by HLA locus, highest for DRB1 and lowest for HLA-C. CMV serostatus was the sole immune exposure information available.

The PCR was carried out with 60 Vbeta primers and 13 Jbeta primers. The assay was immunoSEQ multiplex PCR, and TCRdb's table has in-frame clones only and misses some. The sample holds some 110,000 clones, 75% to 85% seen once. This chain uses TRBV27 with TRBJ1-2; 9 positions agree with TRBD1. Material for sequencing was PBMCs. The TCR was taken from a man under 40 in good health and CMV-seropositive. The CDR3 protein is CASRISQGARGYTF. The DNA of the CDR3 is TGTGCCAGCAGGATCTCACAGGGGGCGCGAGGCTACACCTTC.